A single sample is the source of the 14 T cell receptor beta chains below, sequenced in a study of shared clonotypes between healthy human individuals. Profiling relied on immunoSEQ multiplex PCR, and the TCRdb table lists in-frame clones only, not all of them. The sample holds about 2.3 million clones, 85% to 95% seen once. Sequences were obtained from naive CD4+ T cells from PBMCs. Subset: CD45RA+ positively selected. These receptors originate from a man between 18 and 29 years old in good health. Some clones in this sample may be carry-over from other donors' samples.

The chain uses TRBV2 and TRBJ2-1; TRBD2 agrees at 8 bases. With 9 bases clipped from V and 5 bases from J, the junction kept 6 bases outside the gene matches. Germline assignment: CDR1 SNHLY and CDR2 FYNNEI. The CDR3 runs to 13 residues. The CDR3, as DNA: TGTGCCAGATCGGGACTAGGGGACAATGAGCAGTTCTTC. Translated: CARSGLGDNEQFF.

V and J are TRBV7-9 and TRBJ2-1; TRBD2 agrees at 13 bases. There are 15 residues in the CDR3. Germline-derived CDR1 and CDR2 are SEHNR and FQNEAQ (reference sequence). Trimming took 5 bases from V and 6 from J; bases not matched to a gene: 4. The CDR3 loop reads CASSPGTSGINEQFF. For the CDR3, the DNA is TGTGCCAGCAGCCCAGGGACTAGCGGGATCAATGAGCAGTTCTTC.

CDR3 sequence reads: CASSLTGAGTQYF. CDR3 DNA: TGTGCCAGCTCGCTGACAGGGGCGGGGACCCAGTACTTC. The chain uses TRBV18 and TRBJ2-5, with 8 bases matching TRBD1. After removal of 6 bases from V and 7 bases from J, the junction contained 7 bases not matched to a gene. CDR3 length: 13 residues. CDR1 is KGHSH, CDR2 LQKENI, per germline.

The chain is built from TRBV5-6 and TRBJ2-5, with D possibly TRBD1 on 6 matching bases. V was pared by 5 bases and J by 2 bases, with 16 bases between. CDR1 and CDR2 (germline): SGHDT, YYEEEE. The CDR3 has 15 residues. CDR3 DNA: TGTGCCAGCAGGGGGGCCAGTTTAAATCAAGAGACCCAGTACTTC. Protein sequence: CASRGASLNQETQYF.

The chain employs TRBV29-1 and TRBJ2-3, with D perhaps matching TRBD1 or TRBD2 (5 bases each). V lost 5 bases and J lost 3, with 18 bases in between. Germline V gene sequence: CDR1 SQVTM, CDR2 ANQGSEA. The CDR3 totals 15 residues. This chain's CDR3 is CSVSVGARMTDTQYF. In DNA form, the CDR3 reads TGCAGCGTTTCAGTCGGGGCGAGAATGACAGATACGCAGTATTTT.

The genes are TRBV11-2 and TRBJ2-7; TRBD2 might be the D (6 bases). The germline CDR1 and CDR2 sequences are SGHAT and FQNNGV. Trimming removed 1 base from V and 0 bases from J, with 10 bases in between. This CDR3 is 15 amino acids long. CDR3 region: CASSLGGISSYEQYF. CDR3 nucleotides: TGTGCCAGCAGCTTAGGCGGGATAAGCTCCTACGAGCAGTACTTC.

This sequence joins TRBV2 and TRBJ2-2, with D tentatively TRBD1 or TRBD2 (6 bases each). The germline V gene encodes CDR1 SNHLY and CDR2 FYNNEI. V lost 9 bases, J lost 4 bases, and 15 bases lay in between. The CDR3 runs 14 residues. The CDR3 here is CASRGERVTGELFF. In nucleotides, the CDR3 is TGTGCCAGTAGGGGGGAGCGGGTCACCGGGGAGCTGTTTTTT.

The V gene is TRBV10-3, the J gene TRBJ2-3; 11 positions match TRBD2. The CDR3 is made up of 15 amino acids. V gave up 6 bases and J gave up 3 bases; unmatched junction bases: 5. CDR1 is ENHRY, CDR2 SYGVKD, per germline. In DNA form, the CDR3 reads TGTGCCATCAGGATGGGACTAGCGGAGACAGATACGCAGTATTTT. Protein sequence: CAIRMGLAETDTQYF.

The chain has TRBV5-1 and TRBJ1-3; D is possibly TRBD1 (6 bases). Per germline, CDR1 SGHRS and CDR2 YFSETQ. This CDR3 region has 16 residues. V dropped 4 bases and J dropped 0 bases, with 14 bases sitting between them. The CDR3 loop reads CASSEAGGYSGNTIYF. The DNA of the CDR3 is TGCGCCAGCAGCGAGGCGGGGGGCTACTCTGGAAACACCATATATTTT.

The chain combines TRBV5-1 with TRBJ2-3; maybe TRBD2 (5 bases). Trimming removed 4 bases from V and 6 bases from J, with 18 bases in between. The CDR3 length is 15 residues. Germline V gene data show CDR1 as SGHRS and CDR2 as YFSETQ. The CDR3 region has the DNA TGCGCCAGCAGCCCGGCATTTATGACGGGGGATACGCAGTATTTT. Translation: CASSPAFMTGDTQYF. Combining the CDR3 with reference TRBV5-1 and TRBJ2-3 gives the whole variable domain KAGVTQTPRYLIKTRGQQVTLSCSPISGHRSVSWYQQTPGQGLQFLFEYFSETQRNKGNFPGRFSGRQFSNSRSEMNVSTLELGDSALYLCASSPAFMTGDTQYFGPGTRLTVL.

The chain employs TRBV27 and TRBJ1-5, with D uncertain. Germline V lookup: CDR1 MNHEY, CDR2 SMNVEV (reference sequence). CDR3 length equals 17 residues. Trimming took 6 bases from V and 5 from J, leaving 23 bases between them. CDR3 region: CASRSMIEWGRDQPQHF. In nucleotides, the CDR3 is TGTGCCAGCAGATCCATGATCGAGTGGGGTCGAGATCAGCCCCAGCATTTT.

The J gene is TRBJ1-2, the V gene TRBV10-3; D not resolved. The V gene's germline CDR1 is ENHRY and CDR2 SYGVKD. Trimming shortened V by 11 bases and J by 0 bases, and 13 bases separated the two germline ends. This CDR3 is built from 13 residues. CDR3 amino acids: CALRELANYGYTF. The CDR3 DNA follows: TGTGCCTTGAGGGAACTCGCTAACTATGGCTACACCTTC.

The chain is built from TRBV28 and TRBJ2-3, with D perhaps matching TRBD2 (7 bases). The CDR3 consists of 18 residues. Trimming removed 6 bases from V and 0 bases from J, with 22 bases in between. Looked up from germline, CDR1 is MDHEN and CDR2 is SYDVKM. The chain's CDR3 is CASRLRWGAGVSTDTQYF. The CDR3 DNA reads TGTGCCAGCAGACTCAGATGGGGGGCGGGAGTGAGCACAGATACGCAGTATTTT.

This clone was seen just once. This chain joins TRBV30 and TRBJ1-6; D is perhaps TRBD1 (5 bases). With 7 bases removed from V and 6 bases from J, the gap between germline ends came to 7 bases. CDR3 length: 11 residues. Germline loops: CDR1 GTSNPN, CDR2 SVGIG (reference sequence). The CDR3 region has the DNA TGTGCCTCCGGGGCTAATTCACCCCTCCACTTT. Its protein is CASGANSPLHF.